This is a list of T cell receptor beta chains from one sample in a study of T cells after yellow fever vaccination. TCRdb called the 5' RACE reads again in MiXCR, with one record for every CDR3 protein. This sample yields fewer than 450,000 distinct CDR3 sequences, of which about 4% are seen a single time; roughly a quarter belongs to the top ten. The sample consisted of PBMCs, taken 5 days after the yellow fever booster vaccination. The source is a man aged 18 to 29 who received the YFV17D yellow fever vaccine. The CDR3 runs from the conserved cysteine through the conserved F or W. Fields, in order: V gene, clone size, CDR3 length, D gene, J gene, CDR3 DNA, CDR3 protein. The D gene is left open where the match is weak. The listing skips clone size in some rows; elsewhere it reads once, few, many or a size class.

v_call: TRBV7-2
clone_size: many
cdr3_length: 15
d_call: TRBD2
j_call: TRBJ2-2
cdr3_nt: TGTGCCAGCAGCTTTCTAGCGGCGAACACCGGGGAGCTGTTTTTT
cdr3_aa: CASSFLAANTGELFF

v_call: TRBV10-3
clone_size: few
cdr3_length: 14
d_call: .
j_call: TRBJ2-7
cdr3_nt: TGTGCCATCAGTTCTCCGGGCGTCATCTACGAGCAGTACTTC
cdr3_aa: CAISSPGVIYEQYF

v_call: TRBV29-1
clone_size: few
cdr3_length: 15
d_call: TRBD2
j_call: TRBJ2-1
cdr3_nt: TGCAGCGTTCAACTAGCGGGGGGACATTACAATGAGCAGTTCTTC
cdr3_aa: CSVQLAGGHYNEQFF

v_call: TRBV4-1
clone_size: many
cdr3_length: 16
d_call: .
j_call: TRBJ2-2
cdr3_nt: TGCGCCAGCAGCCAAGAAGGGTCCAGGGACACCGGGGAGCTGTTTTTT
cdr3_aa: CASSQEGSRDTGELFF

v_call: TRBV20-1
clone_size: many
cdr3_length: 15
d_call: .
j_call: TRBJ2-5
cdr3_nt: TGCAGTGCTGACCGCAGAGGACGCCACCAAGAGACCCAGTACTTC
cdr3_aa: CSADRRGRHQETQYF

v_call: TRBV4-2
clone_size: few
cdr3_length: 16
d_call: .
j_call: TRBJ2-1
cdr3_nt: TGTGCCAGCAGCCAAGATTGGGGAAGGGGTGACAATGAGCAGTTCTTC
cdr3_aa: CASSQDWGRGDNEQFF

v_call: TRBV20-1
clone_size: few
cdr3_length: 16
d_call: .
j_call: TRBJ1-2
cdr3_nt: TGCAGTGCTAGCCCCGGGGGGTCAACTGTCAACTATGGCTACACCTTC
cdr3_aa: CSASPGGSTVNYGYTF

v_call: TRBV5-1
clone_size: few
cdr3_length: 14
d_call: .
j_call: TRBJ2-1
cdr3_nt: TGCGCCAGCAGACAAGGTGGAGGGGGCGGTGAGCAGTTCTTC
cdr3_aa: CASRQGGGGGEQFF

v_call: TRBV7-9
clone_size: few
cdr3_length: 15
d_call: TRBD2
j_call: TRBJ2-1
cdr3_nt: TGTGCCAGCAGCTCCCGAACGGGGGGGTACAATGAGCAGTTCTTC
cdr3_aa: CASSSRTGGYNEQFF

v_call: TRBV3-1
clone_size: .
cdr3_length: 14
d_call: TRBD1
j_call: TRBJ2-7
cdr3_nt: TGTGCCAGCAGCGCTTGGACAGGGGGCTACGAGCAGTACTTC
cdr3_aa: CASSAWTGGYEQYF

v_call: TRBV4-1
clone_size: many
cdr3_length: 19
d_call: TRBD2
j_call: TRBJ2-4
cdr3_nt: TGCGCCAGCAGCCAGGACCTAGCGGGGGGCCCTTGGGCCAAAAACATTCAGTACTTC
cdr3_aa: CASSQDLAGGPWAKNIQYF

v_call: TRBV20-1
clone_size: few
cdr3_length: 16
d_call: TRBD1
j_call: TRBJ2-4
cdr3_nt: TGCAGTGCTAGAGTCGCAGGGACAGTAGCCAAAAACATTCAGTACTTC
cdr3_aa: CSARVAGTVAKNIQYF

v_call: TRBV7-3
clone_size: .
cdr3_length: 13
d_call: TRBD1
j_call: TRBJ2-1
cdr3_nt: TGTGCCAGCAGCGACGGCAGGGGGTTAGAGCAGTTCTTC
cdr3_aa: CASSDGRGLEQFF

v_call: TRBV7-9
clone_size: few
cdr3_length: 15
d_call: TRBD1
j_call: TRBJ1-1
cdr3_nt: TGTGCCAGCAGCACCAGACAGGGATTGAACACTGAAGCTTTCTTT
cdr3_aa: CASSTRQGLNTEAFF

v_call: TRBV5-6
clone_size: .
cdr3_length: 16
d_call: TRBD1
j_call: TRBJ1-1
cdr3_nt: TGTGCCAGCACCCGAGGCCCCGCAACAGGGGGCACTGAAGCTTTCTTT
cdr3_aa: CASTRGPATGGTEAFF

v_call: TRBV6-2/TRBV6-3
clone_size: many
cdr3_length: 14
d_call: TRBD1
j_call: TRBJ1-3
cdr3_nt: TGTGCCAGCTGGGAACAGGGGAATGGAAACACCATATATTTT
cdr3_aa: CASWEQGNGNTIYF

v_call: TRBV20-1
clone_size: .
cdr3_length: 18
d_call: TRBD1
j_call: TRBJ1-6
cdr3_nt: TGCAGTGCAAGGGACAGGGAATGGGGCAGCTCCTATAATTCACCCCTCCACTTT
cdr3_aa: CSARDREWGSSYNSPLHF

v_call: TRBV12-3/TRBV12-4
clone_size: many
cdr3_length: 12
d_call: .
j_call: TRBJ1-1
cdr3_nt: TGTGCCAGCAGTTTATGGGACTCTGAAGCTTTCTTT
cdr3_aa: CASSLWDSEAFF

v_call: TRBV19
clone_size: many
cdr3_length: 15
d_call: .
j_call: TRBJ1-5
cdr3_nt: TGTGCCAGTAGTATGGGGGGTTATGGCAATCAGCCCCAGCATTTT
cdr3_aa: CASSMGGYGNQPQHF

v_call: TRBV6-6
clone_size: .
cdr3_length: 14
d_call: .
j_call: TRBJ2-3
cdr3_nt: TGTGCCAGCAGTTATCCCAGCTTCACAGATACGCAGTATTTT
cdr3_aa: CASSYPSFTDTQYF

v_call: TRBV5-6
clone_size: few
cdr3_length: 16
d_call: .
j_call: TRBJ2-2
cdr3_nt: TGTGCCAGCAGCTTGTACGGGCTTTGGGACACCGGGGAGCTGTTTTTT
cdr3_aa: CASSLYGLWDTGELFF

v_call: TRBV5-1
clone_size: few
cdr3_length: 18
d_call: TRBD1
j_call: TRBJ2-2
cdr3_nt: TGCGCCAGCAGCCCAACCCCTCGGACAGGACTCAACACCGGGGAGCTGTTTTTT
cdr3_aa: CASSPTPRTGLNTGELFF

v_call: TRBV20-1
clone_size: few
cdr3_length: 13
d_call: .
j_call: TRBJ2-7
cdr3_nt: TGCAGTGCTGCCGACTTAGACCCCTACGAGCAGTACTTC
cdr3_aa: CSAADLDPYEQYF

v_call: TRBV28
clone_size: .
cdr3_length: 16
d_call: .
j_call: TRBJ2-1
cdr3_nt: TGTGCCAGCAGAGTGGGGGGGGGGGGGCCTCAGGGTGAGCAGTTCTTC
cdr3_aa: CASRVGGGGPQGEQFF

v_call: TRBV6-2/TRBV6-3
clone_size: many
cdr3_length: 13
d_call: .
j_call: TRBJ2-3
cdr3_nt: TGTGCCAGCGGATTCGGGGGAGCAGATACGCAGTATTTT
cdr3_aa: CASGFGGADTQYF

v_call: TRBV12-3/TRBV12-4
clone_size: many
cdr3_length: 15
d_call: .
j_call: TRBJ2-1
cdr3_nt: TGTGCCAGCACTCAGCGGACGGAGAGGGGCTATGAGCAGTTCTTC
cdr3_aa: CASTQRTERGYEQFF

v_call: TRBV6-5
clone_size: many
cdr3_length: 13
d_call: TRBD1
j_call: TRBJ1-2
cdr3_nt: TGTGCCAGCAGGGGACAGGGAAACTATGGCTACACCTTC
cdr3_aa: CASRGQGNYGYTF

v_call: TRBV3-1
clone_size: many
cdr3_length: 13
d_call: .
j_call: TRBJ1-1
cdr3_nt: TGTGCCAGCAGCCCCGCGAGTACTAGTGAAGCTTTCTTT
cdr3_aa: CASSPASTSEAFF

v_call: TRBV30
clone_size: few
cdr3_length: 13
d_call: .
j_call: TRBJ1-6
cdr3_nt: TGTGCCTGGAGTAGGACACTCGGTTCACCCCTCCACTTT
cdr3_aa: CAWSRTLGSPLHF

v_call: TRBV7-2
clone_size: many
cdr3_length: 14
d_call: .
j_call: TRBJ2-3
cdr3_nt: TGTGCCAGCAGCCCGTGGGCCAGCACAGATACGCAGTATTTT
cdr3_aa: CASSPWASTDTQYF

v_call: TRBV3-1
clone_size: .
cdr3_length: 14
d_call: TRBD1
j_call: TRBJ2-7
cdr3_nt: TGTGCCAGCAGCCGACAGGGTGCGACCGGAGAGCAGTACTTC
cdr3_aa: CASSRQGATGEQYF

v_call: TRBV19
clone_size: few
cdr3_length: 14
d_call: .
j_call: TRBJ1-5
cdr3_nt: TGTGCCAGTACCAAACAGGGAATGGATCAGCCCCAGCATTTT
cdr3_aa: CASTKQGMDQPQHF

v_call: TRBV20-1
clone_size: many
cdr3_length: 11
d_call: .
j_call: TRBJ1-1
cdr3_nt: TGCAGTGCGCCTACGGACACTGAAGCTTTCTTT
cdr3_aa: CSAPTDTEAFF

v_call: TRBV11-2
clone_size: few
cdr3_length: 17
d_call: TRBD2
j_call: TRBJ2-3
cdr3_nt: TGTGCCAGCAGCTTAGATTGGATCGGGGGGAGCACAGATACGCAGTATTTT
cdr3_aa: CASSLDWIGGSTDTQYF

v_call: TRBV18
clone_size: few
cdr3_length: 15
d_call: .
j_call: TRBJ2-3
cdr3_nt: TGTGCCAGCTCACCCGGGCTGGGCGGCACAGATACGCAGTATTTT
cdr3_aa: CASSPGLGGTDTQYF

v_call: TRBV5-1
clone_size: .
cdr3_length: 15
d_call: TRBD1
j_call: TRBJ2-2
cdr3_nt: TGCGCCAGCAGCATCCGACAGGGCTCAACCGGGGAGCTGTTTTTT
cdr3_aa: CASSIRQGSTGELFF

v_call: TRBV3-1
clone_size: .
cdr3_length: 15
d_call: .
j_call: TRBJ2-2
cdr3_nt: TGTGCCAGCAGCCAAGCGGCAGGCAATCCCGGGGAGCTGTTTTTT
cdr3_aa: CASSQAAGNPGELFF

v_call: TRBV13
clone_size: .
cdr3_length: 15
d_call: .
j_call: TRBJ2-5
cdr3_nt: TGTGCCAGCAGCTCCTTCGGGGCCTACCAAGAGACCCAGTACTTC
cdr3_aa: CASSSFGAYQETQYF

v_call: TRBV20-1
clone_size: few
cdr3_length: 14
d_call: .
j_call: TRBJ1-1
cdr3_nt: TGCAGTGCTAGGCAGGGTTTAATGAACACTGAAGCTTTCTTT
cdr3_aa: CSARQGLMNTEAFF

v_call: TRBV19
clone_size: .
cdr3_length: 14
d_call: TRBD2
j_call: TRBJ2-1
cdr3_nt: TGTGCCAGTATTGGCGGGGGGCCTTCGAATGAGCAGTTCTTC
cdr3_aa: CASIGGGPSNEQFF

v_call: TRBV5-1
clone_size: few
cdr3_length: 16
d_call: TRBD2
j_call: TRBJ2-3
cdr3_nt: TGCGCCAGCAGCTCCACGTCCAGCGGGGTCACAGATACGCAGTATTTT
cdr3_aa: CASSSTSSGVTDTQYF

v_call: TRBV7-9
clone_size: few
cdr3_length: 15
d_call: .
j_call: TRBJ1-5
cdr3_nt: TGTGCCAGCAGCTTATCAGGGTATAGCAATCAGCCCCAGCATTTT
cdr3_aa: CASSLSGYSNQPQHF

v_call: TRBV20-1
clone_size: .
cdr3_length: 15
d_call: .
j_call: TRBJ2-2
cdr3_nt: TGCAGTGCTGTATCCGGGACGAAGGGCACCGGGGAGCTGTTTTTT
cdr3_aa: CSAVSGTKGTGELFF

v_call: TRBV5-5
clone_size: few
cdr3_length: 15
d_call: .
j_call: TRBJ1-3
cdr3_nt: TGTGCCAGCAGCCCCTGGACAAGCTCTGGAAACACCATATATTTT
cdr3_aa: CASSPWTSSGNTIYF

v_call: TRBV12-3/TRBV12-4
clone_size: many
cdr3_length: 14
d_call: TRBD1
j_call: TRBJ1-2
cdr3_nt: TGTGCCAGCAGAGGAGAGGACAGGGCATCCGGCTACACCTTC
cdr3_aa: CASRGEDRASGYTF

v_call: TRBV10-3
clone_size: many
cdr3_length: 14
d_call: TRBD1
j_call: TRBJ1-4
cdr3_nt: TGTGCCATCAGACCGGGACAGGACAATGAAAAACTGTTTTTT
cdr3_aa: CAIRPGQDNEKLFF

v_call: TRBV5-1
clone_size: few
cdr3_length: 15
d_call: TRBD1
j_call: TRBJ1-5
cdr3_nt: TGCGCCAGCAGCGTGGGAAGTGCAGGGGGACAGCCCCAGCATTTT
cdr3_aa: CASSVGSAGGQPQHF

v_call: TRBV7-9
clone_size: .
cdr3_length: 16
d_call: TRBD2
j_call: TRBJ2-5
cdr3_nt: TGTGCCAGCAGCCGACTAGCGGGGGTGTACCAAGAGACCCAGTACTTC
cdr3_aa: CASSRLAGVYQETQYF

v_call: TRBV7-8
clone_size: many
cdr3_length: 15
d_call: .
j_call: TRBJ1-6
cdr3_nt: TGTGCCAGCAGCTCCCGAGAATCCTATAATTCACCCCTCCACTTT
cdr3_aa: CASSSRESYNSPLHF

v_call: TRBV6-5
clone_size: .
cdr3_length: 15
d_call: .
j_call: TRBJ2-7
cdr3_nt: TGTGCCAGCAGTTACCGTTGGGACGTAACCTACGAGCAGTACTTC
cdr3_aa: CASSYRWDVTYEQYF

v_call: TRBV10-2
clone_size: .
cdr3_length: 18
d_call: .
j_call: TRBJ1-6
cdr3_nt: TGCGCCAGCAGTGATTTACCGGGGATCAGCTCCTATAATTCACCCCTCCACTTT
cdr3_aa: CASSDLPGISSYNSPLHF

v_call: TRBV7-6
clone_size: few
cdr3_length: 13
d_call: .
j_call: TRBJ1-1
cdr3_nt: TGTGCCAGCAGCCCAGGGAGTGGGCTGGAAGCTTTCTTT
cdr3_aa: CASSPGSGLEAFF

v_call: TRBV29-1
clone_size: .
cdr3_length: 14
d_call: .
j_call: TRBJ2-3
cdr3_nt: TGCAGCTTCCTTCACGGACAGAGCACAGATACGCAGTATTTT
cdr3_aa: CSFLHGQSTDTQYF

v_call: TRBV5-6
clone_size: few
cdr3_length: 13
d_call: .
j_call: TRBJ1-6
cdr3_nt: TGTGCCAGCAGCTTCCGGACGTTGGAACCCCTCCACTTT
cdr3_aa: CASSFRTLEPLHF

v_call: TRBV7-2
clone_size: .
cdr3_length: 15
d_call: .
j_call: TRBJ1-5
cdr3_nt: TGTGCCAGCAGCTTATCCAGAAATAGCAATCAGCCCCAGCATTTT
cdr3_aa: CASSLSRNSNQPQHF

v_call: TRBV5-1
clone_size: few
cdr3_length: 13
d_call: TRBD1
j_call: TRBJ2-3
cdr3_nt: TGCGCCAGCAGCTTCCAGGGGGAAGATACGCAGTATTTT
cdr3_aa: CASSFQGEDTQYF

v_call: TRBV5-1
clone_size: .
cdr3_length: 15
d_call: .
j_call: TRBJ1-3
cdr3_nt: TGCGCCAGCAGCTTGGGGTTCGGAGATGAAAACACCATATATTTT
cdr3_aa: CASSLGFGDENTIYF

v_call: TRBV20-1
clone_size: few
cdr3_length: 16
d_call: .
j_call: TRBJ2-6
cdr3_nt: TGCAGTGCTAGGTCGGTACTTAGCTCTGGGGCCAACGTCCTGACTTTC
cdr3_aa: CSARSVLSSGANVLTF

v_call: TRBV7-9
clone_size: many
cdr3_length: 15
d_call: .
j_call: TRBJ2-3
cdr3_nt: TGTGCCAGCAGCTTACAGGGGTGGGTCAAAGATACGCAGTATTTT
cdr3_aa: CASSLQGWVKDTQYF